This T cell receptor (beta chain) was documented in a study of T cells in pancreatic ductal adenocarcinoma. Notes on the study in general: No significant tumor-blood clonality difference; means were about 0.12 and 0.073.

Germline loops: CDR1 KGHSH, CDR2 LQKENI. V was clipped by 3 bases and J by 3 bases; unmatched bases: 3. The CDR3 consists of 15 residues. Sequencing was performed with immunoSEQ multiplex PCR; in TCRdb, only in-frame clones are kept and a portion is missing. The sample carries 16,000 or so clones, around 91% recorded once. As concerns this clone: Antigen: not known.

Surgery without prior neoadjuvant therapy was the treatment of the selected pancreatic ductal adenocarcinoma patients. The chain uses TRBV18 and TRBJ1-5; 9 bases are a match to TRBD1. Sequencing was done on a sample of PBMCs. This TCR was recovered from a human donor with pancreatic ductal adenocarcinoma. DNA of the CDR3: TGTGCCAGCTCACCCGGGACAGGGCTCAATCAGCCCCAGCATTTT. Protein product: CASSPGTGLNQPQHF.